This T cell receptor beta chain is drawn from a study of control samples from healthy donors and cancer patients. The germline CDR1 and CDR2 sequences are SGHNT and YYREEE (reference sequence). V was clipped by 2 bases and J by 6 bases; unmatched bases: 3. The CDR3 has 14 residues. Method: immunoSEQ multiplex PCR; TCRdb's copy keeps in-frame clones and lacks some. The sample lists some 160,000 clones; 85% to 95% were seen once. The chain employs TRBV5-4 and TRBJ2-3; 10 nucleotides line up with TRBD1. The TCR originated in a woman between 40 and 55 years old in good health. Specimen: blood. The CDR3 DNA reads TGTGCCAGCAGCTTCCGGGACAGGGGCGATACGCAGTATTTT. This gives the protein CASSFRDRGDTQYF.